A single count supports the clone carrying this T cell receptor beta chain. Its specificity is unknown. The V and J ends lost 5 bases and 2 bases, in that order; junction bases with no gene match: 9. The CDR3 length is 15 residues. Germline CDR1 is SGHTA and CDR2 is FQGNSA. The data are from a study of OX40 agonist ivuxolimab in advanced cancers. The wider study: The patients got ivuxolimab, which is an agonistic anti-OX40 (CD134) antibody. General study points: Partial responders treated at 0.1-3.0 mg/kg exhibited clonal expansion among the lowest measured.

Method: immunoSEQ multiplex PCR; TCRdb's copy keeps in-frame clones and lacks some. The sample lists about 58,000 clones, about 87% seen once, with 3% to 3.5% in the top ten. Autoimmune disease history or systemic immunosuppression excluded patients. The input for sequencing was CD4+ or CD8+ T cells sorted from blood, taken in a trial of the OX40 agonist ivuxolimab. The sequence came from an adult with an advanced solid tumor such as melanoma, head and neck, liver or kidney cancer. The rearrangement uses TRBV7-2 and TRBJ2-7; TRBD2 agrees at 7 bases. This chain's CDR3 is CASSPAGTTTYEQYF. The DNA for the CDR3 is TGTGCCAGCAGCCCCGCCGGGACTACCACCTACGAGCAGTACTTC.